This T cell receptor beta chain was sequenced for a study of blood T cell repertoires in COVID-19. Study details: Specimens from acute and convalescent COVID-19 originated in the United States, Italy and Spain. The cDNA or gDNA used as material had been derived from T cells, B-cell-depleted T cells, or PBMCs.

How the authors handled the data: The assay estimated nucleated cells by amplifying reference gene primers. The protocol was immunoSEQ multiplex PCR, while the TCRdb copy is restricted to in-frame clones and leaves out a portion. That table is the source of V, J and clone size, and D and trimming were worked out from the DNA. Of 35,000 to 50,000 clones in the sample, 70% to 90% were seen once. CDR3 length: 16 residues. V lost 0 bases to trimming and J lost 0 bases, with 7 bases between them. The germline gives CDR1 SGHRS, CDR2 YFSETQ. Sequenced sample: peripheral blood. The TCR originated in a human donor in a cohort sampled during active COVID-19. The chain is built from TRBV5-1 and TRBJ2-6; the D is unclear. The CDR3 bases are TGCGCCAGCAGCTTGGGACAAACCTCTGGGGCCAACGTCCTGACTTTC. Translated: CASSLGQTSGANVLTF.